In this sample, the clone carrying this TCR beta chain turned up a few times. Its antigen is as yet unknown. These data belong to a study of molecular identifiers for immune sequencing clone quantification. Study-wide results and limits: Reportedly, one cell's Jurkat TCR RNA was detected within 1,100,000 naive CD8 cells. In cases of identical TCR molecules sharing a barcode, highly expanded clone sizes could be underestimated.

Germline V gene lookup returns CDR1 MNHEY and CDR2 SMNVEV (reference sequence). The V gene lost 6 bases and the J gene lost 0 bases, with 12 bases spanning the gap. The CDR3 has 14 residues. Both previously described methods and listed TCR primers were employed to make bulk TCR libraries. TCRdb itself ran the PCR reads through MiXCR, one entry per CDR3 protein. The sample contains about 640,000 distinct CDR3 sequences, roughly 21% of which appear only once. Based on a CD8+CD4-CCR7+CD45RA+ profile, naive CD8 T cells were sorted. The rearrangement uses TRBV27 and TRBJ2-7; D remains unclear. Sequencing was performed on naive CD8+ T cells from blood, with Jurkat cell RNA spiked in. Subset here: FACS-sorted CD8+CD4-CCR7+CD45RA+ naive T cells. The source is a human donor in good health. Some libraries in this study had Jurkat cell RNA spiked in. The CDR3 protein is CASSEEAYSYEQYF. CDR3 nucleotides: TGTGCCAGCAGCGAAGAGGCCTACTCCTACGAGCAGTACTTC.